The sample holds a few counts of the clone carrying this T cell receptor (beta chain). Its matching antigen is unknown. TCRdb recomputed calls from the 5' RACE reads with MiXCR, one row per CDR3 protein. The sample has more than 300,000 distinct CDR3 sequences, roughly 8% seen once; the top ten hold roughly 14%. The data were taken from a study of CD8 T cells in ankylosing spondylitis. General observations from the study: Fewer than 10 highly homologous variants made up a TCR beta motif that seemed to typify ankylosing spondylitis blood.

Sequencing was performed on blood, either unsorted or a sorted T cell fraction (not recorded which). The receptor comes from a male donor with ankylosing spondylitis.

The CDR3 DNA reads TGTGCCAGCAGCTTCCGGACAGGGCAGAACACTGAAGCTTTCTTT. Protein: CASSFRTGQNTEAFF. The chain joins TRBV7-9 to TRBJ1-1; 8 nucleotides line up with TRBD1. This CDR3 spans 15 amino acids. With V trimmed by 3 bases and J by 1 base, 4 bases remained unmatched. Germline CDR1 and CDR2: SEHNR and FQNEAQ (reference sequence).